These 30 T cell receptor beta chains came from one sample sequenced in a study of T cell repertoires in cytomegalovirus infection (dated by TCRdb to between 2019 and 2020). For these receptors, no antigen is known. What this sample's treatment or condition label stands for: in vitro stimulation with specific CMV peptide epitopes to enrich CMV-specific T cells. TCRdb names Illumina HiSeq 1500 as the instrument used. Clones were called with MiXCR by TCRdb after fastp trimmed the public reads at Q25, and only in-frame beta chains were retained. Duplicate CDR3 protein sequences are folded into a single record with the most common DNA and genes. The table for this sample lists about 830,000 distinct CDR3 sequences; 32% of them were counted only once. Clones ranked in the top ten supply approximately 13% of the sample. Sequencing used cultured CD8+ T cells from PBMCs, obtained from culture after CMV antigen stimulation. These receptors were collected from a human donor in good health (CMV status not recorded). Some clones in this sample may be carry-over from other donors' samples.

This chain joins TRBV12-3 or TRBV12-4 and TRBJ1-2, with D perhaps matching TRBD1 (5 bases). Trimming left V 9 bases short and J 0 bases short, with 14 bases between. The CDR3 length is 14 residues. CDR3 sequence: CASSISGTNYGYTF. The CDR3 DNA follows: TGTGCCAGTAGTATCTCAGGGACTAACTATGGCTACACCTTC.

This clonotype was seen only a few times. The chain recombines TRBV27 with TRBJ2-1; D ambiguous. V shed 8 bases and J shed 5 bases, with 13 bases lying between them. This CDR3 contains 13 residues. Germline-derived CDR1 and CDR2 are MNHEY and SMNVEV (reference sequence). CDR3 nucleotides: TGTGCCAGCTCACCTTTAGGGAACAATGAGCAGTTCTTC. This codes for CASSPLGNNEQFF.

This clonotype was picked up many times. The chain couples TRBV12-3 or TRBV12-4 to TRBJ1-5; no reliable D call. This CDR3 spans 14 amino acids. Trimming cost V 6 bases and J 7 bases, with 16 bases left between them. CDR3 in amino acids: CASSTDGQRQPQHF. For the CDR3, the DNA is TGTGCCAGCAGCACCGACGGTCAGCGCCAGCCCCAGCATTTT.

The V and J genes are TRBV20-1 and TRBJ2-5; perhaps TRBD2 as D (6 bases). The V and J ends lost 0 bases and 3 bases respectively, with 11 bases between them. Germline CDR1 reads DFQATT; CDR2 reads SNEGSKA (reference sequence). The CDR3 sequence is 14 residues long. DNA for the CDR3: TGCAGTGCTAGAGACCGGGACTTCAAAGAGACCCAGTACTTC. This encodes CSARDRDFKETQYF.

This clonotype was observed a single time. V is TRBV5-3 and J is TRBJ1-4, with D perhaps matching TRBD1 (6 bases). TRBV5-3 is identified as an open reading frame with a role that is uncertain. The CDR3 loop spans 15 amino acids. V was clipped by 8 bases and J by 5 bases, with 19 bases between them. This CDR3 is CASSRRRGENEKLFF. The CDR3 DNA follows: TGTGCCAGCAGCCGCCGCAGGGGTGAAAATGAAAAACTGTTTTTT.

The CDR3 coding sequence is TGTGCCAGCTCCGACCTTCAGGGAGCCCTCGGGGAGCAGTACTTC. Protein: CASSDLQGALGEQYF. The rearrangement uses TRBV19 and TRBJ2-7; D may match TRBD1 or TRBD2 (5 bases each). This CDR3 region has 15 residues. V lost 9 bases to trimming and J lost 7 bases, with 25 bases between them. CDR1 LNHDA and CDR2 SQIVND come from the germline V gene (reference sequence).

The chain recombines TRBV4-1 with TRBJ2-6; 15 bases align to TRBD2. The V gene's germline CDR1 is MGHRA and CDR2 YSYEKL. The CDR3 is made up of 19 amino acids. The V and J ends lost 1 base and 2 bases, in that order; junction bases with no gene match: 3. The CDR3 DNA sequence: TGCGCCAGCAGCCAAGTCGGACTAGCGGGGGGGCCTGGGGCCAACGTCCTGACTTTC. Protein sequence: CASSQVGLAGGPGANVLTF.

The chain couples TRBV27 to TRBJ1-6; possible D gene TRBD1, 6 bases. The CDR3 is 14 amino acids. Trimming took off 7 bases at V and 11 bases at J, with 18 bases between the two ends. The germline CDR1 and CDR2 sequences are MNHEY and SMNVEV (reference sequence). DNA for the CDR3: TGTGCCAGCACTACATGGACAGCGCCCACACCCCTCCACTTT. It is translated as CASTTWTAPTPLHF.

CDR3 sequence (DNA): TGTGTCGGTGACGGCCGGACGCGCTTCGATACGCAGTATTTT. It encodes CVGDGRTRFDTQYF. The chain is built from TRBV7-6 and TRBJ2-3; no clear D. CDR1 and CDR2 from the germline V gene are SGHVS and FNYEAQ. This CDR3 contains 14 residues.

This clonotype has just a few counts. V usage is TRBV27 and J usage is TRBJ1-5, with TRBD1 as a possible D gene (5 bases). The CDR3 covers 16 residues. Trimming left V 6 bases short and J 4 bases short, with 19 bases between. Looked up from germline, CDR1 is MNHEY and CDR2 is SMNVEV (reference sequence). CDR3 nucleotides: TGTGCCAGCAGCCCAACCGGGGGACCGACGAATCAGCCCCAGCATTTT. It is translated as CASSPTGGPTNQPQHF.

The V gene is TRBV6-5, the J gene TRBJ1-1; possibly TRBD1 for D (5 bases). The CDR3 extends over 15 amino acids. Between the trimmed V and J ends, which lost 0 bases and 4 bases, there was a span of 12 bases. CDR1 is MNHEY and CDR2 is SVGAGI in the germline V gene. CDR3 nucleotide sequence: TGTGCCAGCAGTTACTCGCGGGAGGGGCCCACTGAAGCTTTCTTT. It encodes CASSYSREGPTEAFF.

There are many counts of this clonotype. The rearrangement joins TRBV27 to TRBJ2-5; D might be TRBD1 (6 bases). Germline-derived CDR1 and CDR2 are MNHEY and SMNVEV (reference sequence). CDR3 length: 13 amino acids. V was pared by 6 bases and J by 5 bases, with 13 bases between. The CDR3 DNA follows: TGTGCCAGCAGCTCGACAGGAAGGGAGACCCAGTACTTC. Protein: CASSSTGRETQYF.

For the CDR3, the DNA is TGTGCCAGCAGCTTAGCGAAGGCAGGCAAAGGGCCATCCGGGGAGCTGTTTTTT. Its translation: CASSLAKAGKGPSGELFF. The chain is built from TRBV7-9 and TRBJ2-2; no firm D call. Trimming stripped 0 bases from V and 6 bases from J, with 20 bases between. The CDR3 runs to 18 residues. Germline CDR1 and CDR2: SEHNR and FQNEAQ (reference sequence).

The chain links TRBV27 to TRBJ2-1; 11 bases align to TRBD2. This CDR3 region has 15 residues. The V and J ends lost 5 bases and 6 bases, in that order; junction bases with no gene match: 6. CDR1 MNHEY and CDR2 SMNVEV come from the germline V gene (reference sequence). The CDR3 is CASSLPGTSGNEQFF. CDR3 sequence (DNA): TGTGCCAGCAGTCTCCCCGGGACTAGCGGCAATGAGCAGTTCTTC.

This clonotype has only a few counts. The CDR3, as DNA: TGCGCCAGCAGCCAGACTAGCGCGACAGATACGCAGTATTTT. Encoded protein: CASSQTSATDTQYF. The rearrangement links TRBV4-1 to TRBJ2-3, with 8 bases that match TRBD2. The V gene's germline CDR1 is MGHRA and CDR2 YSYEKL. CDR3 length: 14 amino acids. V lost 3 bases to trimming and J lost 3 bases; unmatched junction nucleotides: 2.

This clonotype was seen many times. The gene calls are TRBV7-2 and TRBJ2-5, with 9 bases identical to TRBD1. The CDR3 runs to 15 residues. Germline V gives CDR1 SGHTA, CDR2 FQGNSA. Trimming cost V 5 bases and J 5 bases; bases outside gene matches: 9. The CDR3 coding sequence is TGTGCCAGCAGCCACGGACAGGGGATTATGGAGACCCAGTACTTC. Translated, it gives CASSHGQGIMETQYF.

This clonotype was detected only a few times. V and J are TRBV7-9 and TRBJ1-2; D is undetermined. V was pared by 0 bases and J by 3 bases, with 17 bases between. Per the germline V gene, CDR1 is SEHNR and CDR2 is FQNEAQ (reference sequence). The CDR3 runs to 17 residues. Here the CDR3 DNA reads TGTGCCAGCAGCTTAGCCAAGTCTGGGAGGCTTGACTATGGCTACACCTTC. This codes for CASSLAKSGRLDYGYTF.

The CDR3 loop is CASSLIQGAYNSPLHF. DNA of the CDR3: TGTGCCAGCAGTTTAATTCAGGGGGCGTATAATTCACCCCTCCACTTT. The chain joins TRBV28 to TRBJ1-6; TRBD1 matches at 8 bases. CDR1 is MDHEN, CDR2 SYDVKM, per germline. V lost 2 bases, J lost 4 bases, and 4 bases stayed unmatched. The CDR3 is 16 residues long.

This clonotype was seen a few times. The chain couples TRBV7-6 to TRBJ2-2; a weak D match, TRBD1 (5 bases). Germline loops: CDR1 SGHVS, CDR2 FNYEAQ. The CDR3 has 15 residues. V was trimmed by 1 base and J by 5 bases, leaving 11 bases between them. The CDR3, as DNA: TGTGCCAGCAGCTTAGAGGGGATAGGTACCGGGGAGCTGTTTTTT. Encoded protein: CASSLEGIGTGELFF.

The table lists this clonotype with many counts. The V gene is TRBV12-3 or TRBV12-4, the J gene TRBJ2-1, with D possibly TRBD1 on 5 matching bases. Between the trimmed V and J ends, which lost 7 bases and 6 bases, there was a span of 19 bases. CDR3 length: 15 residues. Here the CDR3 reads CASTSKAGWGNEQFF. The CDR3, as DNA: TGTGCCAGCACATCGAAGGCAGGGTGGGGCAATGAGCAGTTCTTC.

The sample holds many counts of this clonotype. V gene TRBV7-9 combines with J gene TRBJ1-1, with a weak D call TRBD1 (5 bases). Trimming removed 4 bases at V and 6 bases at J, with 15 bases between. The CDR3 consists of 14 residues. Germline V gene lookup returns CDR1 SEHNR and CDR2 FQNEAQ (reference sequence). The CDR3 loop reads CASSSLSRGPEAFF. In nucleotides, the CDR3 is TGTGCCAGCAGCTCACTTTCGAGGGGCCCTGAAGCTTTCTTT. Based on the CDR3 plus reference TRBV7-9 and TRBJ1-1, the full variable domain is DTGVSQNPRHKITKRGQNVTFRCDPISEHNRLYWYRQTLGQGPEFLTYFQNEAQLEKSRLLSDRFSAERPKGSFSTLEIQRTEQGDSAMYLCASSSLSRGPEAFFGQGTRLTVV.

A few counts support this clonotype. The chain combines TRBV27 with TRBJ2-5; 10 bases line up with TRBD2. The junction had 12 bases not matched to a gene; V was cut back by 3 bases and J by 5 bases. CDR3 size: 17 residues. Germline assignment: CDR1 MNHEY and CDR2 SMNVEV (reference sequence). The CDR3 loop reads CASSFSPGLAGVETQYF. The CDR3 DNA reads as TGTGCCAGCAGTTTTTCCCCGGGGCTAGCGGGGGTTGAGACCCAGTACTTC.

The V call is TRBV25-1, the J call TRBJ1-2; the D gene is possibly TRBD1 (5 bases). The length of the CDR3 is 13 residues. With 4 bases removed from V and 6 bases from J, the gap between germline ends came to 12 bases. The V gene's germline CDR1 is MGHDK and CDR2 SYGVNS. CDR3 nucleotides: TGTGCCAGCAGTGTCGGGCGAGGGGATGGCTACACCTTC. It yields the protein CASSVGRGDGYTF.

The chain is built from TRBV10-3 and TRBJ2-7; D not resolved. Germline V CDR1 and CDR2: ENHRY, SYGVKD. There are 14 residues in the CDR3. V was pared by 3 bases and J by 0 bases, with 9 bases between. Here the CDR3 reads CAISEDGFSYEQYV. DNA for the CDR3: TGTGCCATCAGTGAAGATGGGTTCTCCTACGAGCAGTACGTC.

This clonotype was recorded a few times. The chain has TRBV7-9 and TRBJ1-2; a possible D gene is TRBD1 (5 bases). V was trimmed by 2 bases and J by 1 base, leaving 8 bases between them. This CDR3 contains 14 residues. Germline CDR1 and CDR2: SEHNR and FQNEAQ (reference sequence). The CDR3, as DNA: TGTGCCAGCAGCTTAACGAGGGGTAACTATGGCTACACCTTC. It encodes CASSLTRGNYGYTF.

This clonotype was seen repeatedly, ten times or more. V and J are TRBV6-1 and TRBJ2-3; either TRBD1 or TRBD2 may fit D (5 bases each). This CDR3 has 16 residues. Germline V CDR1 and CDR2: MNHNS, SASEGT. V was trimmed by 8 bases and J by 3 bases, leaving 21 bases between them. Here the CDR3 reads CASAKGRGSLTDTQYF. The CDR3 bases are TGTGCCAGCGCAAAGGGGCGAGGGTCCCTTACAGATACGCAGTATTTT.

A word on this clonotype: The CDR3 does not end in the conserved phenylalanine or tryptophan, so this is likely a read error. The genes are TRBV10-3 and TRBJ2-1; 12 bases are a match to TRBD2. The CDR3 has 18 amino acids. Trimming took 0 bases from V and 2 from J; bases not matched to a gene: 5. CDR1 and CDR2 (germline): ENHRY, SYGVKD. The CDR3 DNA reads as TGTGCCATCAGTGAGTCGATTCTAGCGGGGGGGCCCTACAATGAGCAGTTCTCC. Encoded protein: CAISESILAGGPYNEQFS.

This clonotype was seen a few times. This CDR3 reads CASSLISYEQFF. CDR3 in DNA: TGTGCCAGCAGTTTAATATCATATGAGCAGTTCTTC. The chain carries TRBV12-3 or TRBV12-4 and TRBJ2-1, with D unresolved. This CDR3 is 12 amino acids long. V was clipped by 2 bases and J by 8 bases, with 7 bases between them.

This CDR3 is CASSEDGRNNQPQHF. CDR3 in DNA: TGTGCCAGCAGTGAAGATGGCAGGAACAATCAGCCCCAGCATTTT. This rearrangement joins TRBV6-1 to TRBJ1-5; no firm D call. V was cut by 1 base and J by 3 bases, with 10 bases left in between. The CDR3 sequence is 15 residues long. In germline, CDR1 is MNHNS, CDR2 SASEGT.

This clonotype was counted only a few times. The chain uses TRBV7-3 and TRBJ2-1; 7 nucleotides line up with TRBD1. The CDR3 consists of 15 residues. Germline V lookup: CDR1 SGHTA, CDR2 FQGTGA. V trimming: 5 bases; J trimming: 2 bases; junction bases outside the gene matches: 6. CDR3 amino acids: CASSPPGQPYNEQFF. CDR3 sequence (DNA): TGTGCCAGCAGCCCACCGGGACAGCCCTACAATGAGCAGTTCTTC.